Below, 19 T cell receptor beta chains from the same sample are listed, as sequenced in a study of T cell responses to AZD1222 COVID-19 vaccine. Clones were sequenced by immunoSEQ multiplex PCR, and TCRdb holds only the in-frame ones, with some missing. The sample lists fewer than 150,000 clones, about 91% seen once, with less than 6.5% in the top ten. Specimen: peripheral blood, collected 28 days after the second AZD1222 dose. The receptors stem from an adult who received the AZD1222 COVID-19 vaccine.

This clone was seen just once. The rearrangement joins TRBV29-1 to TRBJ1-4; the D gene is possibly TRBD1 (5 bases). The CDR3 covers 14 residues. Germline-derived CDR1 and CDR2 are SQVTM and ANQGSEA. The germline V and J ends were trimmed by 4 bases and 6 bases, with 15 bases remaining between them. This chain's CDR3 is CSVAIGAIDEKLFF. The CDR3 DNA reads as TGCAGCGTTGCAATTGGGGCTATAGATGAAAAACTGTTTTTT.

The chain couples TRBV5-1 to TRBJ2-7, with D perhaps assigned TRBD1 or TRBD2 (5 bases each). CDR1 is SGHRS and CDR2 is YFSETQ in the germline V gene. The length of the CDR3 is 17 residues. Trimming removed 2 bases at V and 5 bases at J, with 23 bases between. The chain's CDR3 is CASSFVPGAYSQNEQYF. The CDR3 DNA follows: TGCGCCAGCAGCTTTGTCCCCGGGGCCTACTCTCAGAACGAGCAGTACTTC.

For the CDR3, the DNA is TGTGCCAGCAGTCCTGGTCCCGTCGGTGAAAAACTGTTTTTT. Translation: CASSPGPVGEKLFF. The rearrangement links TRBV2 to TRBJ1-4; no clear D. The CDR3 totals 14 residues. The V gene's germline CDR1 is SNHLY and CDR2 FYNNEI. The ends were cut back, 5 bases at V and 7 bases at J, with 14 bases in the middle.

The CDR3 DNA reads TGTGCCACCAGTGATGGGGACAAGAACTATGGCTACACCTTC. It is translated as CATSDGDKNYGYTF. The chain links TRBV24-1 to TRBJ1-2; weak D call: TRBD1 (6 bases). V lost 3 bases and J 2 bases, leaving 9 bases between the germline ends. This CDR3 spans 14 amino acids. Per the germline V gene, CDR1 is KGHDR and CDR2 is SFDVKD.

The rearrangement links TRBV5-1 to TRBJ2-2; TRBD1 agrees at 7 bases. The germline V gene encodes CDR1 SGHRS and CDR2 YFSETQ. V shed 4 bases, J shed 2 bases, and the junction held 5 bases outside the gene matches. This CDR3 comprises 15 residues. CDR3 residues: CASSRGQSNTGELFF. The DNA of the CDR3 is TGCGCCAGCAGCAGGGGACAGAGTAACACCGGGGAGCTGTTTTTT. Full variable domain (missing parts from reference TRBV5-1 and TRBJ2-2): KAGVTQTPRYLIKTRGQQVTLSCSPISGHRSVSWYQQTPGQGLQFLFEYFSETQRNKGNFPGRFSGRQFSNSRSEMNVSTLELGDSALYLCASSRGQSNTGELFFGEGSRLTVL.

The rearrangement uses TRBV19 and TRBJ2-7; tentatively, D is TRBD1 or TRBD2 (6 bases each). V lost 3 bases, J lost 1 base, and 10 bases lay in between. Germline CDR1 is LNHDA and CDR2 is SQIVND (reference sequence). The CDR3 runs to 14 residues. CDR3 loop: CASSIEGGSYEQYF. The CDR3 nucleotides are TGTGCCAGTAGTATCGAAGGGGGGTCCTACGAGCAGTACTTC.

J is TRBJ1-3 and V is TRBV7-8; D is undetermined. The CDR3 sequence is 17 residues long. Between the trimmed V and J ends, which lost 3 bases and 4 bases, there was a span of 19 bases. Germline values: CDR1 SGHVS, CDR2 FQNEAQ. The CDR3 here is CASSFSGIAGAGNTIYF. CDR3 nucleotide sequence: TGTGCCAGCAGCTTCTCCGGGATCGCCGGCGCCGGAAACACCATATATTTT.

Of note for this clone: The same CDR3 arises from other DNA sequences in this sample as well. The V call is TRBV5-4, the J call TRBJ2-7, with a tentative D call TRBD2 (5 bases). The V end was cut by 0 bases, the J end by 3 bases, with 10 bases between. The CDR3 covers 14 residues. The germline V gene encodes CDR1 SGHNT and CDR2 YYREEE (reference sequence). DNA for the CDR3: TGTGCCAGCAGCTTGGGCTTGGGGAGCTACGAGCAGTACTTC. It codes for CASSLGLGSYEQYF.

The V gene is TRBV18, the J gene TRBJ2-7; TRBD1 aligns across 7 bases. The germline V gene has CDR1 KGHSH and CDR2 LQKENI. CDR3 length: 14 residues. The J segment lost 0 bases and the V segment lost 3 bases, leaving 2 bases of the junction unmatched. CDR3 nucleotide sequence: TGTGCCAGCTCACCGGGACAGAGCTCCTACGAGCAGTACTTC. Residues: CASSPGQSSYEQYF.

The V and J genes are TRBV15 and TRBJ2-1, with TRBD2 matching 11 bases. Germline CDR1 LNHNV, CDR2 YYDKDF (reference sequence). This CDR3 has 16 residues. V was pared by 0 bases and J by 7 bases, with 5 bases of the junction left unmatched. CDR3 residues: CATSRDRRTSGNEQFF. The CDR3 nucleotides read TGTGCCACCAGCAGAGATCGTCGGACTAGCGGGAATGAGCAGTTCTTC. Using reference TRBV15 and TRBJ2-1 for the parts outside the CDR3, the full variable domain is DAMVIQNPRYQVTQFGKPVTLSCSQTLNHNVMYWYQQKSSQAPKLLFHYYDKDFNNEADTPDNFQSRRPNTSFCFLDIRSPGLGDTAMYLCATSRDRRTSGNEQFFGPGTRLTVL.

The chain couples TRBV5-1 to TRBJ2-1; 10 bases match TRBD2. V lost 0 bases, J lost 4 bases, and 7 bases stayed unmatched. The CDR3 covers 17 residues. The V gene's germline CDR1 is SGHRS and CDR2 YFSETQ. The CDR3 sequence: CASSLEASGGLYNEQFF. The DNA of the CDR3 is TGCGCCAGCAGCTTGGAGGCTAGCGGGGGACTATACAATGAGCAGTTCTTC.

The chain carries TRBV3-1 (or the pseudogene TRBV3-2) and TRBJ1-1; weak D call: TRBD1 (5 bases). The CDR3 has 13 amino acids. Trimming removed 1 base from V and 4 bases from J, with 7 bases in between. The germline V gene has CDR1 LGHDT and CDR2 YNNKEL (reference sequence). CDR3 nucleotides: TGTGCCAGCAGCCAAGGCAGGGCCACTGAAGCTTTCTTT. Protein product: CASSQGRATEAFF.

The V gene is TRBV27, the J gene TRBJ2-5; D not resolved. The CDR3 is 14 amino acids. The V end lost 4 bases, the J end lost 1 base, and 10 bases lay between the germline ends. The germline V gene has CDR1 MNHEY and CDR2 SMNVEV (reference sequence). CDR3 DNA sequence: TGTGCCAGCAGTTCCGTGAGGCCCCAAGAGACCCAGTACTTC. It translates to CASSSVRPQETQYF.

The CDR3 bases are TGTGCCAGCAGCCAAGACAACAGGGCCTATGGCTACACCTTC. This sequence encodes CASSQDNRAYGYTF. V is TRBV3-1 (or the pseudogene TRBV3-2) and J is TRBJ1-2; TRBD1 might be the D (6 bases). Germline loops: CDR1 LGHDT, CDR2 YNNKEL (reference sequence). CDR3 length: 14 amino acids. V gave up 0 bases and J gave up 4 bases, with 9 bases separating them.

V is TRBV5-8 and J is TRBJ1-1; possibly TRBD1 for D (6 bases). Germline-derived CDR1 and CDR2 are SGHTS and YDEGEE. V was shortened by 4 bases and J by 1 base, with 8 bases between the two germline ends. CDR3 size: 13 residues. CDR3 coding DNA: TGTGCCAGCAGCCTCAGGGGGAACACTGAAGCTTTCTTT. This codes for CASSLRGNTEAFF. Full variable domain (outside the CDR3, taken from reference TRBV5-8 and TRBJ1-1): EAGVTQSPTHLIKTRGQQATLRCSPISGHTSVYWYQQALGLGLQFLLWYDEGEERNRGNFPPRFSGRQFPNYSSELNVNALELEDSALYLCASSLRGNTEAFFGQGTRLTVV.

V and J are TRBV2 and TRBJ2-1, with 11 bases aligning to TRBD2. The germline gives CDR1 SNHLY, CDR2 FYNNEI. The J segment lost 5 bases and the V segment lost 9 bases, leaving 6 bases of the junction unmatched. There are 14 residues in the CDR3. The CDR3 reads CASTLAGGDNEQFF. CDR3 nucleotide sequence: TGTGCCAGTACCCTAGCGGGGGGTGACAATGAGCAGTTCTTC.

The V gene is TRBV2, the J gene TRBJ2-5; no firm D call. The V end was cut by 2 bases, the J end by 1 base, with 8 bases between. This CDR3 spans 14 amino acids. Germline V gene data show CDR1 as SNHLY and CDR2 as FYNNEI. The DNA for the CDR3 is TGTGCCAGCAGTGAAAACGGATTCCAAGAGACCCAGTACTTC. It codes for CASSENGFQETQYF.

The genes are TRBV14 and TRBJ1-2; D unclear. With 0 bases removed from V and 9 bases from J, the gap between germline ends came to 11 bases. CDR1 is SGHDN, CDR2 FVKESK, per germline. The CDR3 sequence is 13 residues long. This CDR3 reads CASSQDATSRYTF. The CDR3 DNA is TGTGCCAGCAGCCAAGACGCGACCTCCCGCTACACCTTC.

The gene calls are TRBV6-5 and TRBJ1-1, with D tentatively TRBD1 (6 bases). CDR3 size: 15 residues. The V and J ends lost 0 bases and 5 bases respectively, with 13 bases between them. Looked up from germline, CDR1 is MNHEY and CDR2 is SVGAGI. The chain's CDR3 is CASSYSRRGVTEAFF. In DNA form, the CDR3 reads TGTGCCAGCAGTTACTCGAGGAGGGGGGTAACTGAAGCTTTCTTT.